This T cell receptor beta chain is from a study of OX40 agonist ivuxolimab in advanced cancers. Study as a whole: The treatment was a fully human IgG2 OX40 agonist, ivuxolimab.

Regarding the study as a whole: Dose levels from 0.1 to 3.0 mg/kg saw CD4+ and CD8+ blood T cells expand clonally by week 6.

Germline CDR1 and CDR2: SGDLS and YYNGEE. The CDR3 loop spans 16 amino acids. V was clipped by 0 bases and J by 4 bases; unmatched bases: 10. As concerns this clone: Its antigen is not identified.

Generated by immunoSEQ multiplex PCR, the TCRdb table keeps only in-frame clones and is missing some. There are about 150,000 clones in the sample; 94% occur only once, and around 0.31% lies in the top ten. The sample was CD4+ or CD8+ T cells sorted from blood, taken in a trial of the OX40 agonist ivuxolimab. The chain uses TRBV9 and TRBJ2-7; TRBD1 matches at 7 bases. The clonotype was recovered from an adult with an advanced solid tumor such as melanoma, head and neck, liver or kidney cancer. CDR3: CASSVGKNRGSYEQYF. CDR3 bases: TGTGCCAGCAGCGTAGGAAAAAACAGGGGAAGTTACGAGCAGTACTTC.